The rows below give T cell receptor beta chains drawn from one sample of a study of cytomegalovirus exposure and HLA in healthy donors. The assay was immunoSEQ multiplex PCR, and TCRdb's table has in-frame clones only and misses some. The table lists some 190,000 clones, more than 70% of them singletons. The sample consisted of PBMCs. The receptors were sampled from a girl aged 5 to 17 in good health and CMV-seropositive. CDR3s include the opening cysteine and the closing phenylalanine or tryptophan. Fields, in order: V gene, J gene, D gene, CDR3 length, clone size, CDR3 protein, CDR3 DNA. A D gene is named only where the DNA matches it firmly. Only part of the rows carry a size: once, few, many, or a class if the clone is expanded.

V gene: TRBV5-4; J gene: TRBJ1-2; D gene: .; CDR3 length: 15; clone size: .; CDR3 protein: CASSPVRGPNYGYTF; CDR3 DNA: TGTGCCAGCAGCCCCGTGCGGGGGCCGAACTATGGCTACACCTTC
V gene: TRBV9; J gene: TRBJ2-2; D gene: TRBD2; CDR3 length: 17; clone size: .; CDR3 protein: CASSVRLAGESTGELFF; CDR3 DNA: TGTGCCAGCAGCGTGCGGCTAGCGGGAGAATCCACCGGGGAGCTGTTTTTT
V gene: TRBV5-1; J gene: TRBJ2-1; D gene: .; CDR3 length: 15; clone size: .; CDR3 protein: CASRPILLAYNEQFF; CDR3 DNA: TGCGCCAGCAGACCAATTTTACTCGCTTACAATGAGCAGTTCTTC
V gene: TRBV4-1; J gene: TRBJ1-3; D gene: TRBD1; CDR3 length: 16; clone size: .; CDR3 protein: CASSLEQGIRGNTIYF; CDR3 DNA: TGCGCCAGCAGCCTTGAACAGGGGATTAGGGGAAACACCATATATTTT
V gene: TRBV5-1; J gene: TRBJ2-1; D gene: .; CDR3 length: 14; clone size: once; CDR3 protein: CASSLREWSNEQFF; CDR3 DNA: TGCGCCAGCAGCTTGCGGGAGTGGTCCAATGAGCAGTTCTTC
V gene: TRBV6-1; J gene: TRBJ1-1; D gene: .; CDR3 length: 17; clone size: .; CDR3 protein: CASSEVRGIYMNTEAFF; CDR3 DNA: TGTGCCAGCAGTGAAGTCCGGGGAATCTACATGAACACTGAAGCTTTCTTT
V gene: TRBV5-1; J gene: TRBJ2-2; D gene: .; CDR3 length: 14; clone size: .; CDR3 protein: CASSLDRNTGELFF; CDR3 DNA: TGCGCCAGCAGCTTGGACAGGAACACCGGGGAGCTGTTTTTT
V gene: TRBV5-4; J gene: TRBJ2-1; D gene: TRBD2; CDR3 length: 15; clone size: few; CDR3 protein: CASSLATSGRRGQFF; CDR3 DNA: TGTGCCAGCAGCTTGGCGACTAGCGGGCGGAGGGGGCAGTTCTTC
V gene: TRBV4-2; J gene: TRBJ2-3; D gene: .; CDR3 length: 17; clone size: .; CDR3 protein: CASSQEARRAGTDTQYF; CDR3 DNA: TGTGCCAGCAGCCAAGAAGCGCGCAGGGCGGGAACAGATACGCAGTATTTT
V gene: TRBV6-1; J gene: TRBJ1-1; D gene: TRBD1; CDR3 length: 15; clone size: .; CDR3 protein: CASRGQGKGGTEAFF; CDR3 DNA: TGTGCCAGCAGAGGACAGGGAAAAGGCGGCACTGAAGCTTTCTTT
V gene: TRBV4-1; J gene: TRBJ2-5; D gene: .; CDR3 length: 16; clone size: .; CDR3 protein: CASSQVWQGPQETQYF; CDR3 DNA: TGCGCCAGCAGCCAAGTATGGCAGGGGCCCCAAGAGACCCAGTACTTC
V gene: TRBV5-4; J gene: TRBJ1-1; D gene: .; CDR3 length: 13; clone size: .; CDR3 protein: CASSGVRGTEAFF; CDR3 DNA: TGTGCCAGCAGTGGGGTCCGGGGGACTGAAGCTTTCTTT
V gene: TRBV7-2; J gene: TRBJ2-7; D gene: TRBD1; CDR3 length: 15; clone size: .; CDR3 protein: CASSPTRGRTYEQYF; CDR3 DNA: TGTGCCAGCAGCCCAACGAGGGGGCGCACCTACGAGCAGTACTTC
V gene: TRBV27; J gene: TRBJ1-1; D gene: .; CDR3 length: 14; clone size: .; CDR3 protein: CASSVDSLNTEAFF; CDR3 DNA: TGTGCCAGCAGTGTAGATTCTTTGAACACTGAAGCTTTCTTT
V gene: TRBV5-1; J gene: TRBJ1-2; D gene: TRBD1; CDR3 length: 15; clone size: .; CDR3 protein: CASSSSGQGDYGYTF; CDR3 DNA: TGCGCCAGCAGCTCATCCGGACAGGGGGACTATGGCTACACCTTC
V gene: TRBV7-6; J gene: TRBJ2-3; D gene: .; CDR3 length: 14; clone size: .; CDR3 protein: CASSRDSLADTQYF; CDR3 DNA: TGTGCCAGCAGCAGGGACTCGCTCGCAGATACGCAGTATTTT
V gene: TRBV6-5; J gene: TRBJ1-1; D gene: .; CDR3 length: 12; clone size: .; CDR3 protein: CASSRGNTEAFF; CDR3 DNA: TGTGCCAGCAGTAGGGGGAACACTGAAGCTTTCTTT
V gene: TRBV7-9; J gene: TRBJ2-5; D gene: TRBD2; CDR3 length: 13; clone size: .; CDR3 protein: CASSSQAGEAQYF; CDR3 DNA: TGTGCCAGCAGCTCCCAAGCGGGAGAGGCCCAGTACTTC
V gene: TRBV4-1; J gene: TRBJ2-3; D gene: .; CDR3 length: 15; clone size: .; CDR3 protein: CASSQLAPSTDTQYF; CDR3 DNA: TGCGCCAGCAGCCAACTAGCACCCAGCACGGATACGCAGTATTTT
V gene: TRBV19; J gene: TRBJ2-1; D gene: TRBD2; CDR3 length: 13; clone size: .; CDR3 protein: CATGGSSYNEQFF; CDR3 DNA: TGTGCCACGGGCGGGAGCTCCTACAATGAGCAGTTCTTC
V gene: TRBV19; J gene: TRBJ2-1; D gene: .; CDR3 length: 13; clone size: .; CDR3 protein: CATSLRAGNEQFF; CDR3 DNA: TGTGCCACCTCGTTGCGGGCAGGTAATGAGCAGTTCTTC
V gene: TRBV7-9; J gene: TRBJ1-2; D gene: .; CDR3 length: 16; clone size: .; CDR3 protein: CASSPRPGAFLYGYTF; CDR3 DNA: TGTGCCAGCAGCCCCCGCCCAGGGGCCTTTCTCTATGGCTACACCTTC
V gene: TRBV7-9; J gene: TRBJ1-1; D gene: TRBD1; CDR3 length: 13; clone size: .; CDR3 protein: CASSRGQGREAFF; CDR3 DNA: TGTGCCAGCAGCAGGGGACAGGGGCGAGAAGCTTTCTTT
V gene: TRBV5-1; J gene: TRBJ1-5; D gene: .; CDR3 length: 13; clone size: .; CDR3 protein: CASSFTGDQPQHF; CDR3 DNA: TGCGCCAGCAGCTTCACGGGGGATCAGCCCCAGCATTTT
V gene: TRBV6-5; J gene: TRBJ1-1; D gene: .; CDR3 length: 14; clone size: .; CDR3 protein: CASRLGTPNTEAFF; CDR3 DNA: TGTGCCAGCAGGCTAGGGACACCGAACACTGAAGCTTTCTTT
V gene: TRBV4-2; J gene: TRBJ1-1; D gene: .; CDR3 length: 15; clone size: few; CDR3 protein: CASSLSRGRNTEAFF; CDR3 DNA: TGTGCCAGCAGCCTAAGTCGAGGAAGGAACACTGAAGCTTTCTTT
V gene: TRBV19; J gene: TRBJ1-2; D gene: TRBD1; CDR3 length: 14; clone size: .; CDR3 protein: CASSIGTGNYGYTF; CDR3 DNA: TGTGCCAGTAGTATTGGGACAGGGAACTATGGCTACACCTTC
V gene: TRBV18; J gene: TRBJ1-4; D gene: .; CDR3 length: 15; clone size: .; CDR3 protein: CASSPIGGPNEKLFF; CDR3 DNA: TGTGCCAGCTCACCAATAGGAGGGCCCAATGAAAAACTGTTTTTT
V gene: TRBV7-9; J gene: TRBJ1-2; D gene: TRBD1; CDR3 length: 15; clone size: .; CDR3 protein: CASSLMGTGDYGYTF; CDR3 DNA: TGTGCCAGCAGCTTAATGGGGACAGGGGACTATGGCTACACCTTC
V gene: TRBV30; J gene: TRBJ2-4; D gene: TRBD1; CDR3 length: 14; clone size: .; CDR3 protein: CAWSIRGRKNIQYF; CDR3 DNA: TGTGCCTGGAGTATCAGGGGGCGCAAAAACATTCAGTACTTC
V gene: TRBV25-1; J gene: TRBJ2-7; D gene: TRBD2; CDR3 length: 15; clone size: .; CDR3 protein: CASSVLSGPAYEQYF; CDR3 DNA: TGTGCCAGCAGTGTACTTAGCGGGCCAGCCTACGAGCAGTACTTC
V gene: TRBV4-2; J gene: TRBJ2-1; D gene: .; CDR3 length: 15; clone size: .; CDR3 protein: CASSLYQTGYNEQFF; CDR3 DNA: TGTGCCAGCAGTTTATACCAGACAGGCTACAATGAGCAGTTCTTC
V gene: TRBV9; J gene: TRBJ2-2; D gene: TRBD1; CDR3 length: 17; clone size: .; CDR3 protein: CASSVPGGQGNTGELFF; CDR3 DNA: TGTGCCAGCAGCGTTCCCGGTGGACAGGGCAACACCGGGGAGCTGTTTTTT
V gene: TRBV6-5; J gene: TRBJ1-2; D gene: TRBD1; CDR3 length: 14; clone size: few; CDR3 protein: CASSYSTGGGGYTF; CDR3 DNA: TGTGCCAGCAGTTACTCGACAGGGGGTGGCGGCTACACCTTC
V gene: TRBV28; J gene: TRBJ2-5; D gene: .; CDR3 length: 11; clone size: .; CDR3 protein: CASSSQETQYF; CDR3 DNA: TGTGCCAGCAGTTCTCAAGAGACCCAGTACTTC
V gene: TRBV7-5; J gene: TRBJ1-2; D gene: .; CDR3 length: 14; clone size: few; CDR3 protein: CARSSPGQGPGYTF; CDR3 DNA: TGTGCCAGAAGCTCACCGGGACAGGGGCCTGGCTACACCTTC
V gene: TRBV27; J gene: TRBJ1-5; D gene: TRBD1; CDR3 length: 15; clone size: .; CDR3 protein: CASRGRTGSNQPQHF; CDR3 DNA: TGTGCCAGCAGGGGGCGGACAGGGAGCAATCAGCCCCAGCATTTT
V gene: TRBV29-1; J gene: TRBJ2-7; D gene: TRBD2; CDR3 length: 11; clone size: few; CDR3 protein: CSFSGTYEQYF; CDR3 DNA: TGCAGTTTTAGCGGGACCTACGAGCAGTACTTC
V gene: TRBV2; J gene: TRBJ1-2; D gene: .; CDR3 length: 15; clone size: .; CDR3 protein: CASTPFDRGTYGYTF; CDR3 DNA: TGTGCCAGCACCCCGTTTGATCGGGGTACCTATGGCTACACCTTC
V gene: TRBV27; J gene: TRBJ2-7; D gene: TRBD1; CDR3 length: 15; clone size: few; CDR3 protein: CASSPSGTGTNEQYF; CDR3 DNA: TGTGCCAGCAGTCCATCCGGGACAGGGACCAACGAGCAGTACTTC
V gene: TRBV7-8; J gene: TRBJ2-2; D gene: .; CDR3 length: 16; clone size: .; CDR3 protein: CASSLGRGFNTGELFF; CDR3 DNA: TGTGCCAGCAGCTTAGGGCGAGGGTTTAACACCGGGGAGCTGTTTTTT
V gene: TRBV27; J gene: TRBJ2-7; D gene: TRBD1; CDR3 length: 15; clone size: once; CDR3 protein: CASSLSNRGNYEQYF; CDR3 DNA: TGTGCCAGCAGTTTATCGAACAGGGGAAACTACGAGCAGTACTTC
V gene: TRBV5-5; J gene: TRBJ1-1; D gene: .; CDR3 length: 12; clone size: .; CDR3 protein: CASSLWAAEAFF; CDR3 DNA: TGTGCCAGCAGCTTGTGGGCCGCTGAAGCTTTCTTT
V gene: TRBV5-1; J gene: TRBJ1-2; D gene: TRBD1; CDR3 length: 15; clone size: .; CDR3 protein: CASSSGQADNYGYTF; CDR3 DNA: TGCGCCAGCAGCTCCGGACAGGCGGATAACTATGGCTACACCTTC
V gene: TRBV4-1; J gene: TRBJ2-3; D gene: .; CDR3 length: 15; clone size: .; CDR3 protein: CASSQEAGPGRTQYF; CDR3 DNA: TGCGCCAGCAGCCAAGAAGCCGGTCCGGGGAGAACGCAGTATTTT
V gene: TRBV7-6; J gene: TRBJ2-5; D gene: .; CDR3 length: 14; clone size: .; CDR3 protein: CASSLNRAVETQYF; CDR3 DNA: TGTGCCAGCAGCTTAAACAGGGCGGTGGAGACCCAGTACTTC
V gene: TRBV7-9; J gene: TRBJ2-7; D gene: .; CDR3 length: 16; clone size: .; CDR3 protein: CASSPARGASSYEQYF; CDR3 DNA: TGTGCCAGCAGCCCCGCAAGAGGCGCTAGCTCCTACGAGCAGTACTTC
V gene: TRBV6-4; J gene: TRBJ2-1; D gene: .; CDR3 length: 14; clone size: .; CDR3 protein: CASKIGDSYNEQFF; CDR3 DNA: TGTGCCAGCAAAATCGGTGACTCCTACAATGAGCAGTTCTTC
V gene: TRBV5-1; J gene: TRBJ2-3; D gene: TRBD2; CDR3 length: 15; clone size: few; CDR3 protein: CASSLVETGGDTQYF; CDR3 DNA: TGCGCCAGCAGCTTGGTAGAAACGGGGGGAGATACGCAGTATTTT
V gene: TRBV30; J gene: TRBJ1-2; D gene: .; CDR3 length: 15; clone size: .; CDR3 protein: CAWSVQDPGFYGYTF; CDR3 DNA: TGTGCCTGGAGTGTACAGGACCCGGGTTTCTATGGCTACACCTTC
V gene: TRBV5-1; J gene: TRBJ2-2; D gene: TRBD2; CDR3 length: 17; clone size: .; CDR3 protein: CASSDFPGLAGTGELFF; CDR3 DNA: TGCGCCAGCAGCGACTTCCCGGGACTAGCGGGCACCGGGGAGCTGTTTTTT
V gene: TRBV2; J gene: TRBJ2-7; D gene: .; CDR3 length: 14; clone size: .; CDR3 protein: CASRTDGTGYEQYF; CDR3 DNA: TGTGCCAGCAGAACGGACGGAACAGGATACGAGCAGTACTTC
V gene: TRBV19; J gene: TRBJ1-5; D gene: TRBD1; CDR3 length: 14; clone size: .; CDR3 protein: CASSWGTGNQPQHF; CDR3 DNA: TGTGCCAGTAGTTGGGGGACAGGCAATCAGCCCCAGCATTTT
V gene: TRBV6-6; J gene: TRBJ2-1; D gene: .; CDR3 length: 11; clone size: few; CDR3 protein: CASSSAGEQFF; CDR3 DNA: TGTGCCAGCAGTTCCGCGGGAGAGCAGTTCTTC
V gene: TRBV20-1; J gene: TRBJ1-1; D gene: .; CDR3 length: 11; clone size: .; CDR3 protein: CSAKRNTEAFF; CDR3 DNA: TGCAGTGCAAAGAGAAACACTGAAGCTTTCTTT
V gene: TRBV30; J gene: TRBJ1-1; D gene: TRBD1; CDR3 length: 12; clone size: few; CDR3 protein: CAWDRGNTEAFF; CDR3 DNA: TGTGCCTGGGACAGGGGGAACACTGAAGCTTTCTTT
V gene: TRBV30; J gene: TRBJ1-2; D gene: .; CDR3 length: 17; clone size: .; CDR3 protein: CAWSPTPGHSANYGYTF; CDR3 DNA: TGTGCCTGGAGTCCTACTCCGGGACACTCTGCTAACTATGGCTACACCTTC